These T cell receptor beta chains were read from a single sample in a study of blood T cell repertoires in COVID-19. Clones were read by immunoSEQ multiplex PCR, and TCRdb kept only the in-frame ones, dropping some. The profile covers roughly 100,000 clones, with 91% appearing a single time and 6% taken by the ten largest. Sequencing was done on a sample of peripheral blood. The receptors stem from a human donor in a cohort sampled during active COVID-19. Each CDR3 is given with its conserved first and last residue. The D gene is left open where the match is weak. Size is stated for part of the rows, as once, few or many counts, or as a class when the clone is expanded.

D gene	V gene	clone size	J gene	CDR3 protein	CDR3 DNA
-	TRBV6-5	-	TRBJ1-2	CASSYSGGSWVGYTF	TGTGCCAGCAGTTACTCTGGGGGGAGCTGGGTGGGCTACACCTTC
TRBD1	TRBV14	-	TRBJ2-1	CASSPGTGPYNEQFF	TGTGCCAGCAGCCCTGGGACAGGGCCATACAATGAGCAGTTCTTC
TRBD2	TRBV5-1	-	TRBJ2-3	CASRLGTSGLTDTQYF	TGCGCCAGCAGGTTGGGTACTAGCGGACTCACAGATACGCAGTATTTT
-	TRBV12-3/TRBV12-4	-	TRBJ2-7	CASSLGSTYEQYF	TGTGCCAGCAGTTTGGGCTCTACCTACGAGCAGTACTTC
TRBD1	TRBV11-2	-	TRBJ2-7	CASSFGTAYEQYF	TGTGCCAGCAGCTTCGGGACAGCATACGAGCAGTACTTC
TRBD1	TRBV28	once	TRBJ1-5	CASSVSNRGRNQPQHF	TGTGCCAGCAGTGTATCCAACAGGGGACGCAATCAGCCCCAGCATTTT
-	TRBV4-2	-	TRBJ1-4	CASSQDWGISQFNEKLFF	TGTGCCAGCAGCCAAGATTGGGGCATCTCCCAGTTTAATGAAAAACTGTTTTTT
TRBD1	TRBV14	-	TRBJ1-3	CASSQDSIPGQGAGNTIYF	TGTGCCAGCAGCCAAGATTCAATACCGGGACAGGGGGCTGGAAACACCATATATTTT
TRBD1	TRBV6-6	-	TRBJ1-5	CASSPHIMDRDNQPQHF	TGTGCCAGCAGTCCTCACATTATGGACAGGGACAATCAGCCCCAGCATTTT
-	TRBV4-2	once	TRBJ1-6	CASSQDGQEYGNSPLHF	TGTGCCAGCAGCCAAGATGGGCAGGAATACGGTAATTCACCCCTCCACTTT
-	TRBV7-6	-	TRBJ1-1	CASSLSPGEATEAFF	TGTGCCAGCAGCTTATCCCCGGGGGAGGCAACTGAAGCTTTCTTT
-	TRBV27	-	TRBJ2-5	CASSLSDRLYQETQYF	TGTGCCAGCAGTTTATCCGACAGGCTTTACCAAGAGACCCAGTACTTC
TRBD1	TRBV29-1	few	TRBJ1-2	CSVEDFPGTAYGYTF	TGCAGCGTTGAAGATTTTCCCGGGACAGCCTATGGCTACACCTTC
-	TRBV27	-	TRBJ1-2	CASSLWGGGGYGYTF	TGTGCCAGCAGTTTATGGGGGGGCGGCGGCTATGGCTACACCTTC
TRBD1	TRBV28	-	TRBJ2-7	CASSSRLRQGYEQYF	TGTGCCAGCAGTTCCCGACTCCGACAGGGATACGAGCAGTACTTC
-	TRBV9	-	TRBJ2-4	CASSVATGGDIQYF	TGTGCCAGCAGCGTAGCTACGGGGGGCGACATTCAGTACTTC
-	TRBV4-3	-	TRBJ2-1	CASSQAVRGRDEQFF	TGCGCCAGCAGCCAAGCGGTCAGGGGTAGGGATGAGCAGTTCTTC
-	TRBV4-2	once	TRBJ2-1	CASSQDTGLNEQFF	TGTGCCAGCAGCCAAGATACTGGTCTCAATGAGCAGTTCTTC
-	TRBV30	once	TRBJ1-1	CAWTGLNTEAFF	TGTGCCTGGACAGGCCTCAACACTGAAGCTTTCTTT
TRBD2	TRBV6-2/TRBV6-3	once	TRBJ2-3	CASSYSERGGLYF	TGTGCCAGCAGTTACTCCGAGCGGGGGGGCCTGTATTTT
TRBD1	TRBV2	-	TRBJ1-1	CASSARGPGTEAFF	TGTGCCAGCAGTGCAAGGGGGCCGGGCACTGAAGCTTTCTTT
-	TRBV28	-	TRBJ1-5	CASGFRGTQKQPQHF	TGTGCCAGCGGATTCCGTGGGACTCAGAAACAGCCCCAGCATTTT
-	TRBV9	-	TRBJ2-2	CASSPPAGGELFF	TGTGCCAGCAGCCCCCCTGCGGGAGGGGAGCTGTTTTTT
-	TRBV4-2	-	TRBJ2-7	CASSLRRDYEQYF	TGTGCCAGCAGCCTGCGCCGGGACTACGAGCAGTACTTC
-	TRBV18	-	TRBJ1-4	CASSPQGIRGNNEKLFF	TGTGCCAGCTCACCACAAGGAATCCGGGGGAATAATGAAAAACTGTTTTTT
-	TRBV9	few	TRBJ2-7	CASSVSAADGEQYF	TGTGCCAGCAGCGTATCTGCGGCTGATGGCGAGCAGTACTTC
TRBD2	TRBV7-8	-	TRBJ2-7	CASSTLGLAGARGSYEQYF	TGTGCCAGCAGCACCTTGGGACTAGCGGGAGCTAGAGGTTCCTACGAGCAGTACTTC
TRBD1	TRBV5-1	-	TRBJ1-1	CASSYPGGGEAFF	TGCGCCAGCAGCTACCCAGGGGGCGGTGAAGCTTTCTTT
-	TRBV29-1	-	TRBJ1-2	CSASGQSGYTF	TGCAGCGCCTCAGGACAATCTGGCTACACCTTC
TRBD1	TRBV6-5	few	TRBJ1-1	CATAQGVLSTEAFF	TGTGCCACCGCGCAGGGGGTTTTGAGCACTGAAGCTTTCTTT
-	TRBV6-2/TRBV6-3	-	TRBJ1-1	CASSTHGSGTEAFF	TGTGCCAGCAGTACCCATGGGTCGGGCACTGAAGCTTTCTTT
TRBD1	TRBV3-1/TRBV3-2	-	TRBJ2-3	CASSQARGGLTTDTQYF	TGTGCCAGCAGCCAAGCGAGAGGGGGCCTTACTACAGATACGCAGTATTTT
-	TRBV11-2	-	TRBJ2-3	CASSSGLTRRPDTQYF	TGTGCCAGCAGCTCGGGACTTACCCGCCGCCCAGATACGCAGTATTTT
TRBD1	TRBV7-2	-	TRBJ1-2	CASSKRTGNYGYTF	TGTGCCAGCAGCAAACGGACAGGGAACTATGGCTACACCTTC
-	TRBV3-1/TRBV3-2	few	TRBJ1-2	CASSQGLSNYGYTF	TGTGCCAGCAGCCAAGGTCTGTCTAACTATGGCTACACCTTC
-	TRBV3-1/TRBV3-2	-	TRBJ1-1	CASRKRGNTEAFF	TGTGCCAGCAGGAAAAGGGGGAACACTGAAGCTTTCTTT
TRBD1	TRBV28	-	TRBJ2-7	CASRQRLTGGDEQYF	TGTGCCAGCAGGCAACGATTGACAGGGGGCGACGAGCAGTACTTC
TRBD2	TRBV4-2	-	TRBJ2-1	CASSQDVLGELSGGGYNEQFF	TGTGCCAGCAGCCAAGATGTCCTCGGGGAACTGTCTGGCGGGGGATACAATGAGCAGTTCTTC
-	TRBV7-8	-	TRBJ2-1	CASPRGNEQFF	TGTGCCAGCCCAAGGGGTAATGAGCAGTTCTTC
TRBD1	TRBV14	-	TRBJ2-7	CASSLEDRDRAYEQYF	TGTGCCAGCAGCCTAGAAGACCGGGACAGAGCCTACGAGCAGTACTTC
-	TRBV2	few	TRBJ1-2	CASTTGNYGYTF	TGTGCCAGCACGACAGGCAACTATGGCTACACCTTC
TRBD2	TRBV5-1	once	TRBJ2-3	CASSLVFGTSGGDTQYF	TGCGCCAGCAGCTTGGTATTCGGGACTAGCGGGGGAGATACGCAGTATTTT
TRBD1	TRBV11-3	-	TRBJ1-1	CASKIGQGKAFF	TGTGCCAGCAAGATCGGACAGGGGAAAGCTTTCTTT
-	TRBV4-3	-	TRBJ1-1	CASSQGSGSTEAFF	TGCGCCAGCAGCCAAGGTTCCGGTTCCACTGAAGCTTTCTTT